The 19 T cell receptor beta chains below come from one sample, sequenced in a study of T cell repertoires in cytomegalovirus infection. Antigens for these TCRs are unknown. Using its own MiXCR run on the reads, TCRdb lists one record per CDR3 protein. Of some 500,000 distinct CDR3 sequences in the sample, 40% were seen once. The sample consisted of cultured PBMCs, taken from culture after CMV antigen stimulation. All receptors come from a human donor in good health (CMV status not recorded). Some clones in this sample may be carry-over from other donors' samples.

The rearrangement links TRBV6-2 or TRBV6-3 to TRBJ2-7; D unclear. Germline V gene sequence: CDR1 MNHEY, CDR2 SVGEGT. V was cut by 4 bases and J by 6 bases, with 16 bases left in between. There are 14 residues in the CDR3. The CDR3 reads CASSWVLALTEQYF. The CDR3 nucleotides read TGTGCCAGCAGTTGGGTCCTGGCGCTCACCGAGCAGTACTTC.

This clonotype was seen only a few times. This chain joins TRBV12-3 or TRBV12-4 and TRBJ1-2, with unresolved D. The CDR3 extends over 15 amino acids. Trimming stripped 4 bases from V and 7 bases from J, with 19 bases between. The CDR3, as DNA: TGTGCCAGCAGTTCCACCCCGTTGGGCTTAGGTGGCTACACCTTC. Translation gives CASSSTPLGLGGYTF.

The chain joins TRBV2 to TRBJ1-1; the D is unclear. The germline V and J ends were trimmed by 6 bases and 2 bases, with 10 bases remaining between them. CDR1 SNHLY and CDR2 FYNNEI come from the germline V gene. This CDR3 contains 13 residues. The CDR3 loop is CASRVRGNTEAFF. The CDR3 bases are TGTGCCAGCAGGGTCCGGGGAAACACTGAAGCTTTCTTT.

This chain links TRBV11-2 with TRBJ2-3; the D is unclear. This CDR3 has 16 residues. V dropped 3 bases and J dropped 0 bases, with 13 bases sitting between them. Germline V gene sequence: CDR1 SGHAT, CDR2 FQNNGV. Here the CDR3 DNA reads TGTGCCAGCAGCTTTTTCTCCGCCCGGAGCACAGATACGCAGTATTTT. This gives the protein CASSFFSARSTDTQYF.

The chain recombines TRBV27 with TRBJ1-6, with D perhaps TRBD1 (6 bases). The CDR3 consists of 12 residues. Germline V gene sequence: CDR1 MNHEY, CDR2 SMNVEV (reference sequence). V was trimmed by 2 bases and J by 13 bases, leaving 9 bases between them. The CDR3 DNA sequence: TGTGCCAGCAGTTTAAGGGGGGCTCCCCTCCACTTT. It specifies CASSLRGAPLHF.

This clonotype was counted a few times. CDR3 bases: TGTGCCAGCAGCGCCGTAGGTAGCGGGTTCCCCTGGTCTGGGGCCAACGTCCTGACTTTC. It yields the protein CASSAVGSGFPWSGANVLTF. The V and J genes are TRBV27 and TRBJ2-6; TRBD2 matches 7 bases. The germline V gene has CDR1 MNHEY and CDR2 SMNVEV (reference sequence). This CDR3 region has 20 residues. Germline trimming cut 6 bases from V and 1 base from J; bases unmatched to any gene: 18.

This clonotype was seen a few times. V usage is TRBV7-9 and J usage is TRBJ1-1; D is possibly TRBD1 (5 bases). With 3 bases removed from V and 0 bases from J, the gap between germline ends came to 11 bases. CDR3 length: 15 amino acids. Germline V CDR1 and CDR2: SEHNR, FQNEAQ (reference sequence). CDR3 residues: CASSFLRDLNTEAFF. CDR3 sequence (DNA): TGTGCCAGCAGCTTCCTTAGGGACTTGAACACTGAAGCTTTCTTT.

As concerns this clonotype: One base away lies a much larger clone, so this may be a sequencing read error. This chain connects TRBV12-3 or TRBV12-4 to TRBJ1-3; D may be TRBD1 (5 bases). Trimming stripped 6 bases from V and 0 bases from J, with 12 bases between. CDR3 length: 15 residues. CDR3 sequence (DNA): TGTGCCAGCAGCTGGGACGGGAACTCTGGAAACACCATATATTTT. It codes for CASSWDGNSGNTIYF.

This chain connects TRBV19 to TRBJ1-5; TRBD1 might be the D (5 bases). The germline gives CDR1 LNHDA, CDR2 SQIVND (reference sequence). The CDR3 has 16 residues. V was trimmed by 1 base and J by 7 bases, leaving 17 bases between them. The CDR3 nucleotides read TGTGCCAGTAGTATAGCGGGGCCCCAAACGGGGCAGCCCCAGCATTTT. Translated, it gives CASSIAGPQTGQPQHF.

The chain recombines TRBV6-7 with TRBJ1-1; TRBD1 might be the D (5 bases). TRBV6-7 belongs to the ORF category, with a function that is uncertain. The V gene lost 2 bases and the J gene lost 5 bases, with 21 bases spanning the gap. This CDR3 contains 17 residues. As DNA, the CDR3 is TGTGCCAGCAGTTACCCGAACTCCGGCCGCGGGGGGACTGAAGCTTTCTTT. Translated, it gives CASSYPNSGRGGTEAFF.

This clonotype was seen only a few times. The V call is TRBV7-2, the J call TRBJ2-1; no clear D. V shed 2 bases and J shed 0 bases, with 8 bases lying between them. The CDR3 spans 15 residues. Germline V CDR1 and CDR2: SGHTA, FQGNSA. CDR3 region: CASSLLPSSYNEQFF. The DNA for the CDR3 is TGTGCCAGCAGCTTACTTCCCTCCTCCTACAATGAGCAGTTCTTC.

The rearrangement links TRBV28 to TRBJ2-7; maybe TRBD2 (7 bases). The CDR3 runs to 18 residues. The germline CDR1 and CDR2 sequences are MDHEN and SYDVKM. Between the trimmed V and J ends, which lost 4 bases and 0 bases, there was a span of 22 bases. The CDR3 DNA is TGTGCCAGCAGTTCAAGGGGGACGGGGCGGGGGACCTCCTACGAGCAGTACTTC. This sequence encodes CASSSRGTGRGTSYEQYF.

The chain joins TRBV5-1 to TRBJ1-6; D perhaps matches TRBD1 (5 bases). V dropped 2 bases and J dropped 5 bases, with 11 bases sitting between them. The CDR3 extends over 15 amino acids. Germline CDR1 reads SGHRS; CDR2 reads YFSETQ. The CDR3 region is CASSFRGVDNSPLHF. As DNA, the CDR3 is TGCGCCAGCAGCTTCCGGGGGGTGGATAATTCACCCCTCCACTTT.

This chain links TRBV5-1 with TRBJ1-1; the match to TRBD1 covers 8 bases. Germline CDR1 and CDR2: SGHRS and YFSETQ. This CDR3 region has 17 residues. J lost 2 bases, V lost 4 bases, and 13 bases had no gene match. Here the CDR3 reads CASSPGTGYSSNTEAFF. CDR3 sequence (DNA): TGCGCCAGCAGCCCTGGGACAGGTTATTCCTCCAACACTGAAGCTTTCTTT.

There are a few counts of this clonotype. The chain links TRBV3-1 to TRBJ2-1; 9 nucleotides line up with TRBD2. Germline V gives CDR1 LGHDT, CDR2 YNNKEL (reference sequence). V trimming: 8 bases; J trimming: 6 bases; junction bases outside the gene matches: 5. This CDR3 contains 13 residues. CDR3 coding DNA: TGTGCCAGCCGGCGGGGGGGGGGCAATGAGCAGTTCTTC. The encoded protein is CASRRGGGNEQFF.

The genes are TRBV11-3 and TRBJ2-1; no clear D. CDR3 length: 14 amino acids. The germline V gene has CDR1 SGHNT and CDR2 YENEEA. V was trimmed by 3 bases and J by 4 bases, leaving 10 bases between them. CDR3 sequence (DNA): TGTGCCAGCAGCTTGAACCTGGGGTACAATGAGCAGTTCTTC. Amino acids: CASSLNLGYNEQFF. The entire variable domain, with the rest obtained from reference TRBV11-3 and TRBJ2-1, is as follows: EAGVVQSPRYKIIEKKQPVAFWCNPISGHNTLYWYLQNLGQGPELLIRYENEEAVDDSQLPKDRFSAERLKGVDSTLKIQPAELGDSAVYLCASSLNLGYNEQFFGPGTRLTVL.

The chain joins TRBV6-1 to TRBJ2-1, with 8 bases aligning to TRBD2. The germline gives CDR1 MNHNS, CDR2 SASEGT. Trimming took 2 bases from V and 8 from J; bases not matched to a gene: 5. There are 14 residues in the CDR3. As DNA, the CDR3 is TGTGCCAGCAGTGAATACGCGACTAGCGATGAGCAGTTCTTC. Its translation: CASSEYATSDEQFF.

This clonotype has just a few counts. The chain employs TRBV10-3 and TRBJ2-6; TRBD1 might be the D (5 bases). The CDR3 extends over 20 amino acids. V lost 4 bases and J lost 0, with 22 bases in between. Germline V gene data show CDR1 as ENHRY and CDR2 as SYGVKD. CDR3 DNA sequence: TGTGCCATCAGTGGTCTCAGGGCCGGTGGCCCGACCTCTGGGGCCAACGTCCTGACTTTC. This encodes CAISGLRAGGPTSGANVLTF.

This chain connects TRBV7-8 to TRBJ2-7; 8 positions agree with TRBD1. CDR1 and CDR2 (germline): SGHVS, FQNEAQ. Trimming cost V 5 bases and J 2 bases; bases outside gene matches: 5. This CDR3 is 14 amino acids long. The CDR3 DNA reads as TGTGCCAGCAGCCGCCGACAGGGGCCCTACGAGCAGTACTTC. Protein product: CASSRRQGPYEQYF.